Following are 21 T cell receptor beta chains from one sample sequenced in a study of monozygotic twins with cystic fibrosis. The protocol was immunoSEQ multiplex PCR, while the TCRdb copy is restricted to in-frame clones and leaves out a portion. Seen here are about 36,000 clones, about 93% observed once, and the top ten hold 0.19%. The material sequenced was blood. The receptors shown here come from a boy aged 2 to 9 with cystic fibrosis.

The chain links TRBV6-6 to TRBJ2-7; TRBD2 might be the D (6 bases). Trimming cost V 6 bases and J 0 bases, with 12 bases left between them. Per the germline V gene, CDR1 is MNHNY and CDR2 is SVGAGI (reference sequence). CDR3 length: 14 amino acids. The CDR3 nucleotides are TGTGCCAGCAGGTCCCCCGGGAGCTCCTACGAGCAGTACTTC. Protein: CASRSPGSSYEQYF.

Note on this clone: Other DNA variants within this sample encode the same CDR3. The chain uses TRBV13 and TRBJ2-3; D unresolved. From germline, CDR1 is PRHDT and CDR2 FYEKMQ (reference sequence). There are 14 residues in the CDR3. Trimming cost V 5 bases and J 0 bases, with 9 bases left between them. The chain's CDR3 is CASSEDKSTDTQYF. The CDR3 DNA reads as TGTGCCAGCAGCGAAGACAAGAGCACAGATACGCAGTATTTT.

V gene TRBV7-6 combines with J gene TRBJ2-5; 9 bases are a match to TRBD2. The CDR3 length is 19 residues. Losses at the gene ends were 2 bases for V and 2 bases for J; bases not matched to a gene: 15. Germline values: CDR1 SGHVS, CDR2 FNYEAQ. The CDR3, as DNA: TGTGCCAGCAGCTTACCGATAGCGGGGGCCTCTTCGGGGCAAGAGACCCAGTACTTC. Residues: CASSLPIAGASSGQETQYF.

The chain combines TRBV6-5 with TRBJ1-5, with a weak D call TRBD1 (5 bases). V lost 6 bases, J lost 7 bases, and 13 bases lay in between. The germline gives CDR1 MNHEY, CDR2 SVGAGI. CDR3 length: 13 amino acids. This CDR3 is CASSPREEQPQHF. DNA for the CDR3: TGTGCCAGCAGCCCCAGGGAGGAACAGCCCCAGCATTTT.

As regards this clone: A read error may produce the germline difference seen at one junction end. V and J are TRBV5-3 and TRBJ2-7; unclear D gene. TRBV5-3 counts as an open reading frame of uncertain function. The CDR3 is 13 amino acids. CDR3 sequence (DNA): TGTGCCAGCAGCTTGGCAGGCACCTACGAGCAGTACTTC. Its protein product is CASSLAGTYEQYF.

The chain has TRBV2 and TRBJ2-1, with 8 bases aligning to TRBD1. Germline-derived CDR1 and CDR2 are SNHLY and FYNNEI. Losses at the gene ends were 3 bases for V and 11 bases for J; bases not matched to a gene: 9. The CDR3 runs to 14 residues. The DNA of the CDR3 is TGTGCCAGCAGTGACACCGGACAGGGTTCTAAGCAGTTCTTC. This gives the protein CASSDTGQGSKQFF.

J is TRBJ2-7 and V is TRBV5-5, with 10 bases that match TRBD2. The CDR3 loop spans 14 amino acids. The V gene's germline CDR1 is SGHKS and CDR2 YYEKEE (reference sequence). Unmatched junction bases numbered 6, after V lost 4 bases and J lost 5 bases. The CDR3: CASSLSGGKNEQYF. DNA for the CDR3: TGTGCCAGCAGCCTTAGCGGGGGGAAGAACGAGCAGTACTTC.

The chain links TRBV9 to TRBJ2-7; D uncertain. The germline V gene encodes CDR1 SGDLS and CDR2 YYNGEE. Trimming pared 0 bases from V and 0 bases from J, leaving 7 bases between. This CDR3 has 14 amino acids. CDR3 loop: CASSVEGNSYEQYF. The CDR3 bases are TGTGCCAGCAGCGTAGAGGGCAACTCCTACGAGCAGTACTTC.

The chain carries TRBV6-5 and TRBJ1-2; D uncertain. Germline loops: CDR1 MNHEY, CDR2 SVGAGI. The CDR3 loop spans 13 amino acids. Trimming removed 2 bases at V and 1 base at J, with 5 bases between. CDR3 amino acids: CASSYDNNYGYTF. The DNA of the CDR3 is TGTGCCAGCAGTTACGACAATAACTATGGCTACACCTTC.

The chain links TRBV5-5 to TRBJ1-2; D is possibly TRBD1 (6 bases). This CDR3 spans 12 amino acids. The germline gives CDR1 SGHKS, CDR2 YYEKEE (reference sequence). V dropped 4 bases and J dropped 4 bases, with 8 bases sitting between them. The CDR3 DNA reads TGTGCCAGCAGCATGGGGGCCTATGGCTACACCTTC. It codes for CASSMGAYGYTF.

The V and J genes are TRBV6-6 and TRBJ1-2, with TRBD1 matching over 9 bases. CDR3 length equals 16 residues. Germline values: CDR1 MNHNY, CDR2 SVGAGI (reference sequence). With V trimmed by 6 bases and J by 2 bases, 10 bases remained unmatched. The CDR3 spells CASRPQGAILNYGYTF. The CDR3, as DNA: TGTGCCAGCAGGCCACAGGGGGCGATACTAAACTATGGCTACACCTTC.

This clone occurred a few times. The chain uses TRBV5-4 and TRBJ1-1; D is uncertain. The CDR3 runs to 13 residues. CDR1 is SGHNT, CDR2 YYREEE, per germline (reference sequence). Trimming stripped 4 bases from V and 1 base from J, with 8 bases between. The DNA of the CDR3 is TGTGCCAGCAGCAGAGACACGAACACTGAAGCTTTCTTT. Translated: CASSRDTNTEAFF.

The gene calls are TRBV4-3 and TRBJ2-7; TRBD1 agrees at 8 bases. The CDR3 totals 16 residues. Germline trimming cut 0 bases from V and 7 bases from J; bases unmatched to any gene: 11. Germline assignment: CDR1 LGHNA and CDR2 YSLEER. CDR3 sequence (DNA): TGCGCCAGCAGCCAAGATTATAGCAGGGGGCAGCGGGAGCAGTACTTC. Encoded protein: CASSQDYSRGQREQYF.

The V gene is TRBV4-3, the J gene TRBJ1-5; D remains ambiguous. V shed 0 bases and J shed 11 bases, with 14 bases lying between them. Germline V gene lookup returns CDR1 LGHNA and CDR2 YSLEER. This CDR3 region has 14 residues. CDR3 sequence (DNA): TGCGCCAGCAGCCAAGAATTCGGCCTCCCGGCCCAGCATTTT. Protein product: CASSQEFGLPAQHF.

The chain has TRBV5-8 and TRBJ2-1; TRBD2 matches 16 bases. The J segment lost 4 bases and the V segment lost 0 bases, leaving 4 bases of the junction unmatched. CDR1 is SGHTS, CDR2 YDEGEE, per germline. This CDR3 region has 18 residues. The CDR3 protein is CASSLGGTSGGEYNEQFF. CDR3 DNA: TGTGCCAGCAGCTTGGGCGGGACTAGCGGGGGGGAATACAATGAGCAGTTCTTC.

This chain connects TRBV6-5 to TRBJ1-1, with unresolved D. The CDR3 is 15 amino acids. V was trimmed by 1 base and J by 0 bases, leaving 9 bases between them. Germline V gives CDR1 MNHEY, CDR2 SVGAGI. In DNA form, the CDR3 reads TGTGCCAGCAGTTACTTGTCGGAGATGAACACTGAAGCTTTCTTT. Its protein is CASSYLSEMNTEAFF.

The rearrangement links TRBV5-4 to TRBJ2-7; the match to TRBD2 covers 12 bases. Germline assignment: CDR1 SGHNT and CDR2 YYREEE (reference sequence). There are 14 residues in the CDR3. V shed 4 bases, J shed 2 bases, and the junction held 1 base outside the gene matches. The CDR3 nucleotides read TGTGCCAGCAGCCTAGCGGGGGGGCCCTACGAGCAGTACTTC. Translation: CASSLAGGPYEQYF. Supplemented by reference TRBV5-4 and TRBJ2-7, the full variable domain reads ETGVTQSPTHLIKTRGQQVTLRCSSQSGHNTVSWYQQALGQGPQFIFQYYREEENGRGNFPPRFSGLQFPNYSSELNVNALELDDSALYLCASSLAGGPYEQYFGPGTRLTVT.

V is TRBV6-5 and J is TRBJ1-6; D call uncertain. The V end was cut by 4 bases, the J end by 5 bases, with 15 bases between. This CDR3 has 16 residues. CDR1 and CDR2 from the germline V gene are MNHEY and SVGAGI. The CDR3 region has the DNA TGTGCCAGCAGTTTCCAAAGGGCGGGGAATAATTCACCCCTCCACTTT. Translated, it gives CASSFQRAGNNSPLHF.

The CDR3 coding sequence is TGTGCCAGCAGCGTTACCGACCTAGGGGACACTGAAGCTTTCTTT. This sequence encodes CASSVTDLGDTEAFF. The rearrangement links TRBV9 to TRBJ1-1; the D gene is possibly TRBD1 (5 bases). Trimming took off 2 bases at V and 3 bases at J, with 14 bases between the two ends. This CDR3 comprises 15 residues. Looked up from germline, CDR1 is SGDLS and CDR2 is YYNGEE.

The V call is TRBV7-6, the J call TRBJ1-1; no definite D call. Germline V gives CDR1 SGHVS, CDR2 FNYEAQ. Trimming took off 5 bases at V and 1 base at J, with 8 bases between the two ends. This CDR3 has 13 amino acids. This CDR3 reads CASSPTSNTEAFF. The CDR3 DNA follows: TGTGCCAGCAGCCCCACGTCGAACACTGAAGCTTTCTTT.

The genes are TRBV7-9 and TRBJ2-5, with D uncertain. The CDR3 has 13 amino acids. Trimming pared 1 base from V and 5 bases from J, leaving 8 bases between. The germline V gene has CDR1 SEHNR and CDR2 FQNEAQ (reference sequence). CDR3 sequence: CASSLVGRETQYF. The CDR3 DNA follows: TGTGCCAGCAGCTTAGTTGGCCGGGAGACCCAGTACTTC.